This TCR beta chain was sequenced during a study of blood T cells in healthy people across ages. Then a second PCR, running about 6 to 12 cycles, was carried out with a sample-barcoded 5' primer and a J-beta primer mix. A template-switch adaptor containing 12 random nucleotides labeled each cDNA molecule. TCRdb re-derived calls from the 5' RACE reads in MiXCR, one entry per CDR3 protein. This table holds roughly 900,000 distinct CDR3 sequences, around 28% found once. Germline V gives CDR1 SEHNR, CDR2 FQNEAQ (reference sequence). Trimming took 2 bases from V and 4 from J; bases not matched to a gene: 3. This CDR3 comprises 14 residues. Note on this clonotype: Its antigen is unknown.

Study-wide results and caveats: Changes in expanded clonotypes were possibly confounded, as the CMV status of donors was unknown. Diversity estimated from one million T cells was considered an underestimate.

The V gene is TRBV7-9, the J gene TRBJ2-3; 7 nucleotides align to TRBD2. The TCR sequence derives from a woman over 75 in good health. The sample taken for sequencing was blood. The CDR3 loop is CASSLSGASDTQYF. As DNA, the CDR3 is TGTGCCAGCAGCTTAAGCGGGGCCTCAGATACGCAGTATTTT.